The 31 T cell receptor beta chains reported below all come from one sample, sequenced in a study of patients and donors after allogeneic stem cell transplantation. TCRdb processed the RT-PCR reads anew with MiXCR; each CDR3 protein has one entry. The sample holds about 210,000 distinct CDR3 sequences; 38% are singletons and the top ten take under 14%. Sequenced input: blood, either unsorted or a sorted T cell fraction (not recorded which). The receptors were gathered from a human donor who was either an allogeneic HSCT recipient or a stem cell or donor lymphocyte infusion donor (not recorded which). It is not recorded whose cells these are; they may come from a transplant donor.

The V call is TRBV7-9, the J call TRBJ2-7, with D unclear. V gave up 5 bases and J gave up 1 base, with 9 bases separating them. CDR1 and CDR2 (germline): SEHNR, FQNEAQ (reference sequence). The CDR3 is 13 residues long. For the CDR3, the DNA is TGTGCCAGCAGCCAAGTACAGTCCTACGAGCAGTACTTC. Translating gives CASSQVQSYEQYF. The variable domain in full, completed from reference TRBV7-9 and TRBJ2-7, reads DTGVSQNPRHKITKRGQNVTFRCDPISEHNRLYWYRQTLGQGPEFLTYFQNEAQLEKSRLLSDRFSAERPKGSFSTLEIQRTEQGDSAMYLCASSQVQSYEQYFGPGTRLTVT.

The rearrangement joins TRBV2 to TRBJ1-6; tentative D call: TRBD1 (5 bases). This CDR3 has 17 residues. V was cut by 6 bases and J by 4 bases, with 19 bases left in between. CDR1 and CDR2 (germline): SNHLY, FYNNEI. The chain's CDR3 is CASRGTWGNPYNSPLHF. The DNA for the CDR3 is TGTGCCAGCAGGGGGACCTGGGGGAACCCTTATAATTCACCCCTCCACTTT.

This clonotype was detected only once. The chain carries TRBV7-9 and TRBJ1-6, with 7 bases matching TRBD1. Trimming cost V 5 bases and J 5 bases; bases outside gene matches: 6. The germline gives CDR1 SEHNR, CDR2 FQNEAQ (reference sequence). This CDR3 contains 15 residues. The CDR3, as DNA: TGTGCCAGCAGCCTCCGGGACAGCAATAATTCACCCCTCCACTTT. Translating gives CASSLRDSNNSPLHF.

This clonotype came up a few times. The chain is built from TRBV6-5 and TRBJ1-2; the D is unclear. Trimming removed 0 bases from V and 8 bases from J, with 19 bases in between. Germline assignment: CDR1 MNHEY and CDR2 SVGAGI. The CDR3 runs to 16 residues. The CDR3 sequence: CASSYSLRPLVGGYTF. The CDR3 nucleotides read TGTGCCAGCAGTTACTCGTTGAGGCCGCTCGTTGGGGGCTACACCTTC.

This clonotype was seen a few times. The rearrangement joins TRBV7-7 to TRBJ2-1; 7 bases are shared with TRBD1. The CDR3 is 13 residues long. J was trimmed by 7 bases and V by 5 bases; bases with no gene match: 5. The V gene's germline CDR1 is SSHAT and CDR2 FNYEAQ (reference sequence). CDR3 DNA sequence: TGTGCCAGCAGCCTAGACAGGGCTAATGAGCAGTTCTTC. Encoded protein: CASSLDRANEQFF. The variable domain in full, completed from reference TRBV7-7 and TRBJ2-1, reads GAGVSQSPRYKVTKRGQDVTLRCDPISSHATLYWYQQALGQGPEFLTYFNYEAQPDKSGLPSDRFSAERPEGSISTLTIQRTEQRDSAMYRCASSLDRANEQFFGPGTRLTVL.

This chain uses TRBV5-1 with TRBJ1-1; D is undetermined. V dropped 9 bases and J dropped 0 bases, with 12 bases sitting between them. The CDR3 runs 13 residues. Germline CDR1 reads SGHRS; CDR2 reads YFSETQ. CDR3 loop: CATSRRVNTEAFF. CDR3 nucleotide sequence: TGCGCCACCTCAAGACGCGTGAACACTGAAGCTTTCTTT.

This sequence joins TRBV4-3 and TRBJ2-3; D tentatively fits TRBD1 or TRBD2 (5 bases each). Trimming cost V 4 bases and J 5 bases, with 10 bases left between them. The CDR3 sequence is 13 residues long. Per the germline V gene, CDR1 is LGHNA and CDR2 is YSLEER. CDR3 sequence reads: CASSLGARDTQYF. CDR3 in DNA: TGCGCCAGCAGCCTCGGGGCACGAGATACGCAGTATTTT.

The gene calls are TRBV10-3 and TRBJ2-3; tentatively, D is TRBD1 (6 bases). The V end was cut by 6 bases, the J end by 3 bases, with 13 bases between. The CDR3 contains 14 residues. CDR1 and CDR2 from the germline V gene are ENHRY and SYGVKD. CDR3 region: CAISDRLTTDTQYF. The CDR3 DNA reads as TGTGCCATCAGCGACAGGTTGACGACAGATACGCAGTATTTT.

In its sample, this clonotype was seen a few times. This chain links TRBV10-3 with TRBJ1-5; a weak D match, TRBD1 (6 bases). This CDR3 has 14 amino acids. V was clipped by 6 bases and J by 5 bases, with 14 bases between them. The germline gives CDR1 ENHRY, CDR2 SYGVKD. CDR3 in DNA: TGTGCCATCAGCATCCGGGACAAAGATCAGCCCCAGCATTTT. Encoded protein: CAISIRDKDQPQHF.

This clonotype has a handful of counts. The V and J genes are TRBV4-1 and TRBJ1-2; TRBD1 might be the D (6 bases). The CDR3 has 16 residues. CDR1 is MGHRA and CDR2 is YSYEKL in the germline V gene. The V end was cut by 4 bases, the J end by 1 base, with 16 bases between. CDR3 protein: CASSPGPTGLNYGYTF. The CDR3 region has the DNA TGCGCCAGCAGCCCGGGACCGACAGGACTTAACTATGGCTACACCTTC.

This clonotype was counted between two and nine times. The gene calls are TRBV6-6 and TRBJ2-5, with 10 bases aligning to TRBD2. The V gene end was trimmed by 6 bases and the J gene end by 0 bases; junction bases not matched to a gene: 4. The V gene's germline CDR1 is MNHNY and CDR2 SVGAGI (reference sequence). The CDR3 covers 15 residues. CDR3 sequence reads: CASSLAGEYQETQYF. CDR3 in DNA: TGTGCCAGCAGCCTAGCGGGGGAGTACCAAGAGACCCAGTACTTC.

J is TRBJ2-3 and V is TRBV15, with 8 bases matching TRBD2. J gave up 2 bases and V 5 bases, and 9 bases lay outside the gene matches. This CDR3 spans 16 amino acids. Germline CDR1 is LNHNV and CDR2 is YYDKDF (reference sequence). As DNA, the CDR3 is TGTGCCACCAGCGAATCCCTAGCGGGTGTCACAGATACGCAGTATTTT. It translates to CATSESLAGVTDTQYF. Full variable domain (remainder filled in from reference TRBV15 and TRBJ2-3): DAMVIQNPRYQVTQFGKPVTLSCSQTLNHNVMYWYQQKSSQAPKLLFHYYDKDFNNEADTPDNFQSRRPNTSFCFLDIRSPGLGDTAMYLCATSESLAGVTDTQYFGPGTRLTVL.

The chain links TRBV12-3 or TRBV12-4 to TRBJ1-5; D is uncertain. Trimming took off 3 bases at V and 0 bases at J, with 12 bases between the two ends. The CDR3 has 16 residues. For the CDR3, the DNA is TGTGCCAGCAGTTTGAACAACCGCTATAGCAATCAGCCCCAGCATTTT. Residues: CASSLNNRYSNQPQHF.

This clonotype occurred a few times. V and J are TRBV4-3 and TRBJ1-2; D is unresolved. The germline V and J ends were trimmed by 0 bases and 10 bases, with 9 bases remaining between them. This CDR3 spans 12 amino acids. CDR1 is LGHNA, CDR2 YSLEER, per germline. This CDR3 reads CASSQDRGSYTF. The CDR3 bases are TGCGCCAGCAGCCAAGATCGTGGGTCCTACACCTTC.

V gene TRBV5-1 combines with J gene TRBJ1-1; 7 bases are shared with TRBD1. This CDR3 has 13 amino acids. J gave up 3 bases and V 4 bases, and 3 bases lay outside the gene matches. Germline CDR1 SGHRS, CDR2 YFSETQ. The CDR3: CASSQGGDTEAFF. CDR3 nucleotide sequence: TGCGCCAGCAGCCAGGGGGGAGACACTGAAGCTTTCTTT.

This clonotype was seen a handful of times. CDR3 in amino acids: CASSQDVGSTEAFF. For the CDR3, the DNA is TGTGCCAGCAGCCAAGATGTGGGGAGTACTGAAGCTTTCTTT. The genes are TRBV4-2 and TRBJ1-1; D gene uncertain. From germline, CDR1 is LGHNA and CDR2 YNFKEQ. V gave up 0 bases and J gave up 5 bases, with 10 bases separating them. There are 14 residues in the CDR3.

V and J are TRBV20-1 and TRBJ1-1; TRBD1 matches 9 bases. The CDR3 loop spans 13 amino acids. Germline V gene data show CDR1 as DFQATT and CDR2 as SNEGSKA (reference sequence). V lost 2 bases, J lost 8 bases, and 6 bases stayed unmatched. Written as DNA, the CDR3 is TGCAGTGCTAGACCCGACAGGGGGGCGGAAGCTTTCTTT. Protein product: CSARPDRGAEAFF.

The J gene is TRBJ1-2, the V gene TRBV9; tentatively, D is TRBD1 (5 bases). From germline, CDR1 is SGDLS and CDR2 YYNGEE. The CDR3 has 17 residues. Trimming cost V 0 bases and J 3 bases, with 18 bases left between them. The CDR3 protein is CASSVDYLPGLDYGYTF. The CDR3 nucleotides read TGTGCCAGCAGCGTAGATTATTTGCCAGGGCTGGACTATGGCTACACCTTC.

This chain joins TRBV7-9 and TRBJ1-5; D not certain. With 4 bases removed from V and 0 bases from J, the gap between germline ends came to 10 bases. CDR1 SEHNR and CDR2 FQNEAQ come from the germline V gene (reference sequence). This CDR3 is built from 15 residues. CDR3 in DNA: TGTGCCAGCAGCTCGGACGGACTTAGCAATCAGCCCCAGCATTTT. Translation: CASSSDGLSNQPQHF. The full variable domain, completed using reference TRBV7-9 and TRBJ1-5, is DTGVSQNPRHKITKRGQNVTFRCDPISEHNRLYWYRQTLGQGPEFLTYFQNEAQLEKSRLLSDRFSAERPKGSFSTLEIQRTEQGDSAMYLCASSSDGLSNQPQHFGDGTRLSIL.

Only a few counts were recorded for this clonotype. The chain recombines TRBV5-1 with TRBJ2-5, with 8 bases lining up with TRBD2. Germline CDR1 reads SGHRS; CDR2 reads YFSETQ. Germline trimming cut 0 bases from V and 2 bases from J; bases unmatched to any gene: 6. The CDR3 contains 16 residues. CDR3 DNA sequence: TGCGCCAGCAGCTTGGAGTTAGCGGGGCGACAAGAGACCCAGTACTTC. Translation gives CASSLELAGRQETQYF.

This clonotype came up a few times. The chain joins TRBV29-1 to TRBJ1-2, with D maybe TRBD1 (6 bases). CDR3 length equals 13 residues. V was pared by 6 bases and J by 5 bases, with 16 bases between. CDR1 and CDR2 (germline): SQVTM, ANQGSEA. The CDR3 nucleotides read TGCAGCGTACGACAGGTCCTGAGTTATGGCTACACCTTC. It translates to CSVRQVLSYGYTF.

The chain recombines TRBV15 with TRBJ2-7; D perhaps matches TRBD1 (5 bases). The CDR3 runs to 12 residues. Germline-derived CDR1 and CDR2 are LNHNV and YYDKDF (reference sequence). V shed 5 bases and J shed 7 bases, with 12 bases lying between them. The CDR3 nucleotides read TGTGCCACCAGCCCGGCCGCAGGGGAGCAGTACTTC. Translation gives CATSPAAGEQYF.

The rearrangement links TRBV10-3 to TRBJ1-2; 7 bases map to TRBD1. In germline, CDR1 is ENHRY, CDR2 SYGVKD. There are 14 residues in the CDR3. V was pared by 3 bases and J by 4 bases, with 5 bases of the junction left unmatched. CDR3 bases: TGTGCCATCAGTGATCGACAGGGCCCCTATGGCTACACCTTC. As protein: CAISDRQGPYGYTF.

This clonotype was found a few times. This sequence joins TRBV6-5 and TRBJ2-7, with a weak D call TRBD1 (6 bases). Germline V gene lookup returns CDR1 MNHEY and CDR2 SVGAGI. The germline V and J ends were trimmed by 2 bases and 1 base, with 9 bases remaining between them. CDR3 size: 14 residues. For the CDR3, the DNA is TGTGCCAGCAGTTACGACAGGAAATCCTACGAGCAGTACTTC. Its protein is CASSYDRKSYEQYF.

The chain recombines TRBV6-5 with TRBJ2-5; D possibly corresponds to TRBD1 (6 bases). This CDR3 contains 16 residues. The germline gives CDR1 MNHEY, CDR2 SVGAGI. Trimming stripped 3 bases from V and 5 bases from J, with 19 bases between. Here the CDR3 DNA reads TGTGCCAGCAGTTATTCGTTGGGACACCAGAAGGAGACCCAGTACTTC. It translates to CASSYSLGHQKETQYF.

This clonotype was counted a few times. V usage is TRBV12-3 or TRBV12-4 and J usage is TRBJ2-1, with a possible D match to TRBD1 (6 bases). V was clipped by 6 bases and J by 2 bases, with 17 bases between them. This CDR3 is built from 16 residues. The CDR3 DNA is TGTGCCAGCAGCCTCGACAGGCGTGTAACCTACAATGAGCAGTTCTTC. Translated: CASSLDRRVTYNEQFF.

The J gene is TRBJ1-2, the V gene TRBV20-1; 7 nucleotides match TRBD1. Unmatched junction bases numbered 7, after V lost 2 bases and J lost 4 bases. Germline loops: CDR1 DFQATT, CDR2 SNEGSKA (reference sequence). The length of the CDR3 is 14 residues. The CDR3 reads CSARPRGQIYGYTF. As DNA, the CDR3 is TGCAGTGCTAGACCTAGGGGACAGATCTATGGCTACACCTTC.

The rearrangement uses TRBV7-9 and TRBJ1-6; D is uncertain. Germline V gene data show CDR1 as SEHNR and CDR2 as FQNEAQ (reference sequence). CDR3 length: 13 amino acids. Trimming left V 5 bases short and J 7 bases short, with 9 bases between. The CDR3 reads CASSPRENSPLHF. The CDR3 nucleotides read TGTGCCAGCAGCCCACGGGAAAATTCACCCCTCCACTTT.

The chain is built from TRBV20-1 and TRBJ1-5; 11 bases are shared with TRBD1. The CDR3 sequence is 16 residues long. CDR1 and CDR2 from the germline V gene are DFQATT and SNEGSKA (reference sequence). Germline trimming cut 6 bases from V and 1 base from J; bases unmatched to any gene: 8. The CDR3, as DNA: TGCAGTGCCCCCGGGACAGGGGGGCGGAGCAATCAGCCCCAGCATTTT. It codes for CSAPGTGGRSNQPQHF.

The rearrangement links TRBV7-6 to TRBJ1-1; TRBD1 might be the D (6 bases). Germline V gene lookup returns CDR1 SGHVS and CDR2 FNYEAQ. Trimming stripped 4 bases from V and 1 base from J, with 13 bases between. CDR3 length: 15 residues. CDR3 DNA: TGTGCCAGCAGCTCACACCGGGACAAGAACACTGAAGCTTTCTTT. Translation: CASSSHRDKNTEAFF.

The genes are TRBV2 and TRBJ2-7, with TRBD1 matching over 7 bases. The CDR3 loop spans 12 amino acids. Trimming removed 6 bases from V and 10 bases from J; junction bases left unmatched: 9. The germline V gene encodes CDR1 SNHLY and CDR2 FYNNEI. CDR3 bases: TGTGCCAGCAGCGGGACAGTCCTTGGTCAGTACTTC. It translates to CASSGTVLGQYF.